The sequence of this T cell receptor (beta chain) was determined in a study of blood T cell repertoires in COVID-19. Repertoires were generated with immunoSEQ multiplex PCR, while TCRdb's copy carries only in-frame clones and drops some. Seen here are more than 300,000 clones, about nine tenths observed once, and the top ten hold 3.5% to 5%. Trimming cost V 2 bases and J 6 bases; bases outside gene matches: 3. The CDR3 extends over 14 amino acids. Germline values: CDR1 MNHEY, CDR2 SMNVEV (reference sequence). Assignment of participants to cohorts was predicated upon participant-reported clinical history. Donors in Cohort 3 counted as recovered after two negative PCRs, clearance, or symptom resolution.

The chain carries TRBV27 and TRBJ2-1, with 8 bases lining up with TRBD1. This sequence was found in a man between 25 and 39 years old who had recovered from COVID-19. Sequencing was done on a sample of PBMCs or T cells enriched from blood (not recorded which). CDR3 in amino acids: CASSLDRGRNEQFF. CDR3 DNA sequence: TGTGCCAGCAGTTTAGACAGGGGCCGCAATGAGCAGTTCTTC.